This T cell receptor (beta chain) was captured in a study of blood T cells in healthy people across ages. With respect to this clonotype: Its antigen is unidentified.

The study's findings and limits: With unsorted PBMCs, a conclusive comparison of naive versus antigen-experienced cells was not possible.

The use of a sample-barcoded 5' primer and a J-beta primer mix characterized a second PCR of about 7 to 12 cycles. One entry per CDR3 protein results from TCRdb running MiXCR on the 5' RACE reads. The table includes more than 800,000 distinct CDR3 sequences, more than 25% detected once. The receptor comes from a woman of 80 years or more in good health. Sequencing input: blood.

The CDR3 is CASSYGGQEAFF. CDR3 coding DNA: TGTGCCAGCAGTTACGGAGGACAGGAAGCTTTCTTT. The rearrangement links TRBV6-2 or TRBV6-3 to TRBJ1-1; TRBD1 is a possible D gene (6 bases). The CDR3 spans 12 residues. V gave up 2 bases and J gave up 8 bases, with 9 bases separating them. CDR1 and CDR2 (germline): MNHEY, SVGEGT.